A single sample gave rise to the 15 T cell receptor beta chains below, sequenced in a study of cytomegalovirus exposure and HLA in healthy donors. Amplification used 60 Vbeta primers and 13 Jbeta primers. The repertoire was sequenced with immunoSEQ multiplex PCR; TCRdb's copy has only in-frame clones and lacks some. The table has 110,000 or so clones, 73% seen once. Sequencing input: PBMCs. The receptors derive from a man aged 35 to 55 in good health and CMV-seronegative.

The chain uses TRBV5-1 and TRBJ1-1; possible D gene TRBD1, 6 bases. V was pared by 0 bases and J by 10 bases, with 13 bases between. This CDR3 spans 13 amino acids. Germline V lookup: CDR1 SGHRS, CDR2 YFSETQ. The CDR3 DNA is TGCGCCAGCAGCTTGGTTGAGGGGGAGTCAGCTTTCTTT. Its translation is CASSLVEGESAFF.

CDR3 DNA sequence: TGCGCCAGCAGCTTGGCCGGGCCAGGGGCTATGAACACTGAAGCTTTCTTT. Translation gives CASSLAGPGAMNTEAFF. V and J are TRBV5-1 and TRBJ1-1, with D tentatively TRBD1 (6 bases). Germline V gene lookup returns CDR1 SGHRS and CDR2 YFSETQ. The V gene lost 0 bases and the J gene lost 0 bases, with 15 bases spanning the gap. The CDR3 consists of 17 residues. The full variable domain, rest sourced from reference TRBV5-1 and TRBJ1-1, is KAGVTQTPRYLIKTRGQQVTLSCSPISGHRSVSWYQQTPGQGLQFLFEYFSETQRNKGNFPGRFSGRQFSNSRSEMNVSTLELGDSALYLCASSLAGPGAMNTEAFFGQGTRLTVV.

This clone was picked up a small number of times. CDR3 DNA sequence: TGTGCCAGCAGCTTAGATAAAACTAGCGGTATCGGGGAGCTGTTTTTT. It yields the protein CASSLDKTSGIGELFF. The rearrangement joins TRBV11-2 to TRBJ2-2; 8 bases fit TRBD2. V dropped 0 bases and J dropped 7; count of bases not matched to a gene: 7. The germline CDR1 and CDR2 sequences are SGHAT and FQNNGV. The length of the CDR3 is 16 residues.

The rearrangement joins TRBV6-4 to TRBJ1-1; D not certain. There are 13 residues in the CDR3. CDR1 and CDR2 (germline): MRHNA, SNTAGT. V was cut by 6 bases and J by 1 base, with 9 bases left in between. The CDR3 sequence is CASRAGENTEAFF. CDR3 nucleotides: TGTGCCAGCAGGGCCGGAGAGAACACTGAAGCTTTCTTT.

By share, this clone counts as medium-sized (0.01 to 0.1%). V is TRBV28 and J is TRBJ1-5, with a possible D match to TRBD1 (5 bases). The ends were cut back, 6 bases at V and 4 bases at J, with 13 bases in the middle. CDR1 and CDR2 (germline): MDHEN, SYDVKM. The CDR3 has 14 amino acids. CDR3 region: CASSTNRNNQPQHF. The DNA of the CDR3 is TGTGCCAGCAGCACTAACAGGAATAATCAGCCCCAGCATTTT.

The chain has TRBV11-2 and TRBJ2-5; no clear D. Trimming pared 0 bases from V and 2 bases from J, leaving 7 bases between. This CDR3 is 14 amino acids long. CDR1 is SGHAT, CDR2 FQNNGV, per germline. The CDR3 spells CASSLDRLQETQYF. The DNA of the CDR3 is TGTGCCAGCAGCTTAGACAGATTACAAGAGACCCAGTACTTC. Based on the CDR3 plus reference TRBV11-2 and TRBJ2-5, the full variable domain is EAGVAQSPRYKIIEKRQSVAFWCNPISGHATLYWYQQILGQGPKLLIQFQNNGVVDDSQLPKDRFSAERLKGVDSTLKIQPAKLEDSAVYLCASSLDRLQETQYFGPGTRLLVL.

This chain links TRBV19 with TRBJ1-6, with 10 bases fitting TRBD1. The V and J ends lost 6 bases and 8 bases, in that order; junction bases with no gene match: 4. The CDR3 loop spans 14 amino acids. Germline CDR1 LNHDA, CDR2 SQIVND (reference sequence). CDR3 amino acids: CASRRDRGDSPLHF. CDR3 bases: TGTGCCAGTAGGAGGGACAGGGGAGATTCACCCCTCCACTTT.

V and J are TRBV27 and TRBJ1-2; the match to TRBD1 covers 10 bases. Looked up from germline, CDR1 is MNHEY and CDR2 is SMNVEV (reference sequence). Trimming took 3 bases from V and 5 from J; bases not matched to a gene: 9. The CDR3 loop spans 16 amino acids. The CDR3 DNA reads as TGTGCCAGCAGTTTCACAGGACAGGGGGGAGGGTATGGCTACACCTTC. It specifies CASSFTGQGGGYGYTF.

This clone occurred a few times. The CDR3 sequence is CASSPTSPLGDTQYF. For the CDR3, the DNA is TGTGCCAGCAGCCCAACTAGCCCCTTGGGGGATACGCAGTATTTT. V is TRBV11-2 and J is TRBJ2-3; D possibly corresponds to TRBD2 (6 bases). CDR3 length equals 15 residues. Germline V lookup: CDR1 SGHAT, CDR2 FQNNGV. V was shortened by 5 bases and J by 6 bases, with 18 bases between the two germline ends. The full variable domain, in which reference TRBV11-2 and TRBJ2-3 provide the parts outside the CDR3, is EAGVAQSPRYKIIEKRQSVAFWCNPISGHATLYWYQQILGQGPKLLIQFQNNGVVDDSQLPKDRFSAERLKGVDSTLKIQPAKLEDSAVYLCASSPTSPLGDTQYFGPGTRLTVL.

The chain has TRBV11-2 and TRBJ2-6, with unresolved D. The V end was cut by 0 bases, the J end by 0 bases, with 6 bases between. CDR1 is SGHAT, CDR2 FQNNGV, per germline. The CDR3 has 16 residues. CDR3 residues: CASSLDFSSGANVLTF. The CDR3 DNA follows: TGTGCCAGCAGCTTAGATTTTAGCTCTGGGGCCAACGTCCTGACTTTC.

The chain's CDR3 is CASSPKGGSYEQYF. The CDR3 DNA follows: TGTGCCAGTAGTCCGAAAGGGGGCTCCTACGAGCAGTACTTC. The chain combines TRBV19 with TRBJ2-7; D possibly corresponds to TRBD1 (6 bases). There are 14 residues in the CDR3. V was pared by 5 bases and J by 0 bases, with 11 bases between. CDR1 is LNHDA and CDR2 is SQIVND in the germline V gene (reference sequence). Full variable domain (outside the CDR3, taken from reference TRBV19 and TRBJ2-7): DGGITQSPKYLFRKEGQNVTLSCEQNLNHDAMYWYRQDPGQGLRLIYYSQIVNDFQKGDIAEGYSVSREKKESFPLTVTSAQKNPTAFYLCASSPKGGSYEQYFGPGTRLTVT.

The V and J genes are TRBV9 and TRBJ2-2; no clear D. This CDR3 region has 17 residues. The V end lost 0 bases, the J end lost 0 bases, and 12 bases lay between the germline ends. Germline assignment: CDR1 SGDLS and CDR2 YYNGEE. CDR3 in amino acids: CASSVGASPANTGELFF. The DNA for the CDR3 is TGTGCCAGCAGCGTAGGTGCGAGCCCGGCGAACACCGGGGAGCTGTTTTTT. Using reference TRBV9 and TRBJ2-2 for the parts outside the CDR3, the full variable domain is DSGVTQTPKHLITATGQRVTLRCSPRSGDLSVYWYQQSLDQGLQFLIQYYNGEERAKGNILERFSAQQFPDLHSELNLSSLELGDSALYFCASSVGASPANTGELFFGEGSRLTVL.

This clone has only one observation. V gene TRBV5-5 combines with J gene TRBJ2-2; 9 nucleotides line up with TRBD1. The CDR3 sequence is 16 residues long. The trim removed 3 bases at V and 6 bases at J, leaving 9 bases unmatched. Germline CDR1 and CDR2: SGHKS and YYEKEE (reference sequence). CDR3 region: CASSSGTGKGPGELFF. As DNA, the CDR3 is TGTGCCAGCAGCTCCGGGACAGGGAAAGGACCCGGGGAGCTGTTTTTT. Supplemented by reference TRBV5-5 and TRBJ2-2, the full variable domain reads DAGVTQSPTHLIKTRGQQVTLRCSPISGHKSVSWYQQVLGQGPQFIFQYYEKEERGRGNFPDRFSARQFPNYSSELNVNALLLGDSALYLCASSSGTGKGPGELFFGEGSRLTVL.

This chain connects TRBV5-4 to TRBJ2-7; maybe TRBD2 (5 bases). The CDR3 spans 16 residues. Trimming took 3 bases from V and 2 from J, leaving 18 bases between them. Germline loops: CDR1 SGHNT, CDR2 YYREEE (reference sequence). CDR3 in amino acids: CASSSNVGSITYEQYF. CDR3 nucleotides: TGTGCCAGCAGCTCAAATGTAGGGAGTATTACCTACGAGCAGTACTTC. The full variable domain, with the rest looked up from reference TRBV5-4 and TRBJ2-7, is ETGVTQSPTHLIKTRGQQVTLRCSSQSGHNTVSWYQQALGQGPQFIFQYYREEENGRGNFPPRFSGLQFPNYSSELNVNALELDDSALYLCASSSNVGSITYEQYFGPGTRLTVT.

The chain uses TRBV7-8 and TRBJ2-1, with 13 bases lining up with TRBD2. V was clipped by 2 bases and J by 0 bases; unmatched bases: 10. The CDR3 totals 20 residues. Germline loops: CDR1 SGHVS, CDR2 FQNEAQ. For the CDR3, the DNA is TGTGCCAGCAGCTTAAGGGCGAGGACTAGCGGGGGAAGCTCCTACAATGAGCAGTTCTTC. As protein: CASSLRARTSGGSSYNEQFF. The full variable domain, rest sourced from reference TRBV7-8 and TRBJ2-1, is GAGVSQSPRYKVAKRGQDVALRCDPISGHVSLFWYQQALGQGPEFLTYFQNEAQLDKSGLPSDRFFAERPEGSVSTLKIQRTQQEDSAVYLCASSLRARTSGGSSYNEQFFGPGTRLTVL.